These 22 T cell receptor beta chains originate from one sample sequenced in a study of human T cells and chemical hapten exposure (dated by TCRdb to the early 2020s). Total RNA was extracted from unfractionated whole blood collected in Tempus Blood RNA tubes. Preparation of the library involved 5' RACE. Reads for this sample came from an Illumina MiSeq. In TCRdb, the public reads were trimmed at Q25 with fastp and aligned with MiXCR, with productive beta chains retained. Entries that share a CDR3 protein sequence are merged under the most common genes and DNA. The table for this sample lists 65,000 to 90,000 distinct CDR3 sequences; approximately 16% of them were counted only once. Clones ranked in the top ten supply nearly 7% of the sample. The receptors shown here come from a female donor in good health.

Ten or more counts support this clonotype. The genes are TRBV20-1 and TRBJ2-6; 11 nucleotides line up with TRBD2. CDR3 length: 17 amino acids. Germline CDR1 and CDR2: DFQATT and SNEGSKA (reference sequence). The J segment lost 4 bases and the V segment lost 5 bases, leaving 10 bases of the junction unmatched. CDR3 in DNA: TGCAGTGCTCCAAGACTAGCGGGATCTTCCGGGGCCAACGTCCTGACTTTC. Translating gives CSAPRLAGSSGANVLTF.

The count of this clonotype is one. The chain is built from TRBV9 and TRBJ2-7, with TRBD2 matching over 8 bases. In germline, CDR1 is SGDLS, CDR2 YYNGEE. The V and J ends lost 3 bases and 4 bases, in that order; junction bases with no gene match: 6. The CDR3 contains 14 residues. Here the CDR3 reads CASSGSPGGYEQYF. In nucleotides, the CDR3 is TGTGCCAGCAGCGGGAGTCCGGGAGGGTACGAGCAGTACTTC. Full variable domain (rest looked up from reference TRBV9 and TRBJ2-7): DSGVTQTPKHLITATGQRVTLRCSPRSGDLSVYWYQQSLDQGLQFLIQYYNGEERAKGNILERFSAQQFPDLHSELNLSSLELGDSALYFCASSGSPGGYEQYFGPGTRLTVT.

The J gene is TRBJ2-3, the V gene TRBV2, with 9 bases fitting TRBD2. The CDR3 length is 17 residues. The germline V gene has CDR1 SNHLY and CDR2 FYNNEI. Unmatched junction bases numbered 10, after V lost 6 bases and J lost 0 bases. This CDR3 is CASRFSTSGKSTDTQYF. The CDR3 DNA reads as TGTGCCAGCAGGTTTTCGACTAGCGGTAAAAGCACAGATACGCAGTATTTT.

The chain employs TRBV6-1 and TRBJ2-3; D unclear. The germline V and J ends were trimmed by 10 bases and 6 bases, with 8 bases remaining between them. This CDR3 has 10 amino acids. CDR1 is MNHNS and CDR2 is SASEGT in the germline V gene. CDR3: CATFSDTQYF. As DNA, the CDR3 is TGTGCCACCTTTTCCGATACGCAGTATTTT.

This clonotype was counted at least ten times. The chain links TRBV28 to TRBJ2-7, with 7 bases aligning to TRBD1. There are 13 residues in the CDR3. V shed 6 bases and J 3 bases; nucleotides not matched to a gene: 5. Germline V CDR1 and CDR2: MDHEN, SYDVKM. The CDR3 region has the DNA TGTGCCAGCAGGACAGGGTTGATCTACGAGCAGTACTTC. Amino acid sequence: CASRTGLIYEQYF.

This clonotype was detected only once. The chain recombines TRBV6-1 with TRBJ2-3; D is perhaps TRBD1 (7 bases). This CDR3 is 16 amino acids long. The ends were cut back, 3 bases at V and 4 bases at J, with 17 bases in the middle. The germline CDR1 and CDR2 sequences are MNHNS and SASEGT. The CDR3 DNA reads TGTGCCAGCAGTGAGCAGGAGGGGGCTGTGTCAGATACGCAGTATTTT. Its protein product is CASSEQEGAVSDTQYF.

The sample holds a few counts of this clonotype. The chain has TRBV4-3 and TRBJ2-3, with 8 nucleotides matching TRBD2. V lost 0 bases, J lost 0 bases, and 8 bases stayed unmatched. Germline CDR1 LGHNA, CDR2 YSLEER. CDR3 length: 18 amino acids. CDR3 residues: CASSQDLAPGGSTDTQYF. CDR3 in DNA: TGCGCCAGCAGCCAAGATCTAGCTCCGGGGGGGAGCACAGATACGCAGTATTTT.

CDR3 DNA: TGTGCCAGCAGCGTAGGAGTACACCCCGTCAACAATGAGCAGTTCTTC. Its protein is CASSVGVHPVNNEQFF. The V and J genes are TRBV9 and TRBJ2-1; D is uncertain. The CDR3 has 16 amino acids. Germline assignment: CDR1 SGDLS and CDR2 YYNGEE. The V gene lost 0 bases and the J gene lost 5 bases, with 15 bases spanning the gap.

This chain joins TRBV4-3 and TRBJ1-2, with 7 bases aligning to TRBD1. The germline V gene encodes CDR1 LGHNA and CDR2 YSLEER. J lost 5 bases, V lost 0 bases, and 12 bases had no gene match. The length of the CDR3 is 17 residues. CDR3 sequence reads: CASSQDSGGGFFYGYTF. The CDR3 nucleotides are TGCGCCAGCAGCCAAGATAGCGGAGGGGGCTTTTTTTATGGCTACACCTTC.

This clonotype has a handful of counts. V and J are TRBV13 and TRBJ1-1, with TRBD1 matching over 9 bases. The germline gives CDR1 PRHDT, CDR2 FYEKMQ (reference sequence). V shed 5 bases, J shed 3 bases, and the junction held 10 bases outside the gene matches. The CDR3 is made up of 16 amino acids. CDR3 amino acids: CASSSLQGASDTEAFF. CDR3 DNA sequence: TGTGCCAGCAGCAGCCTACAGGGGGCGAGTGACACTGAAGCTTTCTTT. Supplemented by reference TRBV13 and TRBJ1-1, the full variable domain reads AAGVIQSPRHLIKEKRETATLKCYPIPRHDTVYWYQQGPGQDPQFLISFYEKMQSDKGSIPDRFSAQQFSDYHSELNMSSLELGDSALYFCASSSLQGASDTEAFFGQGTRLTVV.

This clonotype was found a few times. The chain is built from TRBV7-8 and TRBJ2-3; D perhaps matches TRBD1 (6 bases). The CDR3 totals 16 residues. CDR1 is SGHVS and CDR2 is FQNEAQ in the germline V gene. Trimming took off 3 bases at V and 4 bases at J, with 17 bases between the two ends. The CDR3: CASSFTHRESADTQYF. The DNA of the CDR3 is TGTGCCAGCAGCTTCACCCACAGGGAGTCCGCAGATACGCAGTATTTT.

This clonotype has just a few counts. The chain joins TRBV7-9 to TRBJ2-1, with D perhaps matching TRBD1 or TRBD2 (6 bases each). The CDR3 is 16 amino acids. CDR1 is SEHNR and CDR2 is FQNEAQ in the germline V gene (reference sequence). The germline V and J ends were trimmed by 5 bases and 3 bases, with 17 bases remaining between them. CDR3 region: CASSPSEGGYYNEQFF. The CDR3 DNA follows: TGTGCCAGCAGCCCTTCGGAGGGGGGATACTACAATGAGCAGTTCTTC.

This sequence joins TRBV5-1 and TRBJ2-3; D ambiguous. V dropped 0 bases and J dropped 3 bases, with 8 bases sitting between them. Germline V gene sequence: CDR1 SGHRS, CDR2 YFSETQ. The CDR3 covers 14 residues. The CDR3 DNA sequence: TGCGCCAGCAGCTTGGTGTGGGTGACAGATACGCAGTATTTT. Its protein is CASSLVWVTDTQYF.

V gene TRBV5-1 combines with J gene TRBJ2-1; 7 bases map to TRBD2. CDR1 is SGHRS, CDR2 YFSETQ, per germline. The junction had 4 bases not matched to a gene; V was cut back by 0 bases and J by 4 bases. The length of the CDR3 is 15 residues. The CDR3 sequence: CASSLGSSGYNEQFF. Written as DNA, the CDR3 is TGCGCCAGCAGCTTGGGCTCTAGCGGTTACAATGAGCAGTTCTTC.

V gene TRBV5-1 combines with J gene TRBJ2-3, with TRBD2 identical over 15 bases. In germline, CDR1 is SGHRS, CDR2 YFSETQ. V trimming: 3 bases; J trimming: 0 bases; junction bases outside the gene matches: 5. The CDR3 consists of 18 residues. The CDR3, as DNA: TGCGCCAGCAGCTATGGACTAGCGGGGGGGCCTAGCACAGATACGCAGTATTTT. Protein: CASSYGLAGGPSTDTQYF. Full variable domain (remainder filled in from reference TRBV5-1 and TRBJ2-3): KAGVTQTPRYLIKTRGQQVTLSCSPISGHRSVSWYQQTPGQGLQFLFEYFSETQRNKGNFPGRFSGRQFSNSRSEMNVSTLELGDSALYLCASSYGLAGGPSTDTQYFGPGTRLTVL.

The rearrangement links TRBV18 to TRBJ1-2; D remains unclear. The CDR3 sequence is 13 residues long. The germline CDR1 and CDR2 sequences are KGHSH and LQKENI. The ends were cut back, 6 bases at V and 4 bases at J, with 12 bases in the middle. Here the CDR3 DNA reads TGTGCCAGCTCTACTAGACCGAGCTATGGCTACACCTTC. It codes for CASSTRPSYGYTF.

The chain is built from TRBV6-5 and TRBJ2-5, with D possibly called TRBD1 or TRBD2 (6 bases each). The CDR3 is 18 amino acids. Trimming pared 4 bases from V and 7 bases from J, leaving 28 bases between. Germline V CDR1 and CDR2: MNHEY, SVGAGI. The CDR3 reads CASSSTKEGGYAKWTQYF. CDR3 sequence (DNA): TGTGCCAGCAGTTCAACAAAGGAGGGGGGATATGCCAAATGGACCCAGTACTTC.

This clonotype was detected only a few times. The genes are TRBV20-1 and TRBJ1-1; D is possibly TRBD1 (5 bases). The CDR3 is made up of 13 amino acids. The V end lost 6 bases, the J end lost 0 bases, and 11 bases lay between the germline ends. Looked up from germline, CDR1 is DFQATT and CDR2 is SNEGSKA (reference sequence). CDR3 in amino acids: CSARRQMNTEAFF. CDR3 DNA: TGCAGTGCCAGACGACAGATGAACACTGAAGCTTTCTTT.

This sequence joins TRBV12-3 or TRBV12-4 and TRBJ2-7; D is perhaps TRBD2 (5 bases). Trimming took off 5 bases at V and 6 bases at J, with 11 bases between the two ends. This CDR3 has 12 amino acids. CDR3 sequence reads: CASSPSLGEQYF. CDR3 nucleotide sequence: TGTGCCAGCAGTCCTAGCTTGGGCGAGCAGTACTTC.

CDR3 in amino acids: CSARAFPDSRDTEAFF. The CDR3 DNA follows: TGCAGTGCTAGAGCTTTCCCGGACAGTCGGGACACTGAAGCTTTCTTT. This chain uses TRBV20-1 with TRBJ1-1, with D possibly matching TRBD1 (6 bases). The CDR3 has 16 amino acids. V lost 1 base and J 3 bases, leaving 18 bases between the germline ends. Germline CDR1 reads DFQATT; CDR2 reads SNEGSKA (reference sequence).

The rearrangement uses TRBV29-1 and TRBJ1-4, with a weak D call TRBD1 (5 bases). In germline, CDR1 is SQVTM, CDR2 ANQGSEA. Between the trimmed V and J ends, which lost 4 bases and 8 bases, there was a span of 14 bases. This CDR3 region has 13 residues. CDR3: CSVVSGGNEKLFF. CDR3 in DNA: TGCAGCGTTGTTTCTGGGGGGAACGAAAAACTGTTTTTT.

In its sample, this clonotype was seen a few times. This chain uses TRBV7-6 with TRBJ2-4; D not resolved. Trimming removed 8 bases at V and 1 base at J, with 15 bases between. The germline V gene has CDR1 SGHVS and CDR2 FNYEAQ. This CDR3 contains 15 residues. CDR3 sequence (DNA): TGTGCCAGCTGGTGGGCTATCGACGCCAAAAACATTCAGTACTTC. It specifies CASWWAIDAKNIQYF.